This T cell receptor beta chain was recorded in a study of blood T cell repertoires in COVID-19. Study-level information: Some COVID-19 samples were acute and others convalescent; all came from the United States, Italy and Spain. Sources were T cells, B-cell-depleted T cells, or PBMCs; the material itself was cDNA or gDNA.

Sequenced by immunoSEQ multiplex PCR; TCRdb stores in-frame clones only, minus some. Of 90,000 to 100,000 clones in the sample, about 70% were seen once. This clone was recorded only once. CDR1 SNHLY and CDR2 FYNNEI come from the germline V gene. V gave up 5 bases and J gave up 1 base; unmatched junction bases: 14. CDR3 length: 19 residues. The source material was peripheral blood. This sequence originates from a woman between 55 and 75 years old in a cohort sampled during active or convalescent COVID-19. V usage is TRBV2 and J usage is TRBJ2-3; 11 bases are a match to TRBD2. CDR3 amino acids: CASSPGASGGNGGTDTQYF. CDR3 DNA: TGTGCCAGCAGTCCGGGGGCTAGCGGGGGGAACGGTGGCACAGATACGCAGTATTTT.